These T cell receptor beta chains were read from a single sample in a study of T cell changes during pregnancy in multiple sclerosis. Profiled with immunoSEQ multiplex PCR; TCRdb holds only in-frame clones, not every one. The sample holds almost 95,000 clones; roughly 90% are singletons and the top ten take less than 2%. The source was peripheral blood, collected in the first trimester of pregnancy. The receptors come from a female donor with multiple sclerosis, enrolled in a pregnancy study. Each CDR3 is given with its conserved first and last residue. A D gene is named only where the DNA matches it firmly. Some rows have no size entry. The others give once, few or many, or a class for an expanded clone.

j_call: TRBJ2-7; v_call: TRBV7-8; d_call: TRBD1; clone_size: NA; cdr3_aa: CASSLEGTGELEQYF; cdr3_nt: TGTGCCAGCAGCTTAGAAGGGACAGGGGAACTCGAGCAGTACTTC
j_call: TRBJ2-7; v_call: TRBV6-1; d_call: NA; clone_size: many; cdr3_aa: CASSEWGAYEQYF; cdr3_nt: TGTGCCAGCAGTGAGTGGGGGGCCTACGAGCAGTACTTC
j_call: TRBJ1-2; v_call: TRBV27; d_call: NA; clone_size: NA; cdr3_aa: CASSGDSLDYGYTF; cdr3_nt: TGTGCCAGCAGTGGAGACAGCCTCGACTATGGCTACACCTTC
j_call: TRBJ1-2; v_call: TRBV6-5; d_call: TRBD1; clone_size: NA; cdr3_aa: CASRATGSYGYTF; cdr3_nt: TGTGCCAGCAGAGCGACAGGGAGTTATGGCTACACCTTC
j_call: TRBJ2-1; v_call: TRBV4-1; d_call: TRBD2; clone_size: NA; cdr3_aa: CASSQLAGEISYNEQFF; cdr3_nt: TGCGCCAGCAGCCAACTAGCGGGAGAGATATCCTACAATGAGCAGTTCTTC
j_call: TRBJ2-1; v_call: TRBV7-6; d_call: NA; clone_size: NA; cdr3_aa: CASSSDSSYNEQFF; cdr3_nt: TGTGCCAGCAGCTCCGACAGCTCCTACAATGAGCAGTTCTTC
j_call: TRBJ2-1; v_call: TRBV29-1; d_call: NA; clone_size: NA; cdr3_aa: CSVEREGEQFF; cdr3_nt: TGCAGCGTTGAGCGAGAGGGCGAGCAGTTCTTC
j_call: TRBJ1-2; v_call: TRBV19; d_call: NA; clone_size: NA; cdr3_aa: CASSIQAGYTF; cdr3_nt: TGTGCCAGTAGTATACAGGCTGGCTACACCTTC
j_call: TRBJ2-1; v_call: TRBV2; d_call: NA; clone_size: once; cdr3_aa: CASTGQSSYNEQFF; cdr3_nt: TGTGCCAGCACAGGACAGAGCTCCTACAATGAGCAGTTCTTC
j_call: TRBJ2-7; v_call: TRBV13; d_call: TRBD2; clone_size: NA; cdr3_aa: CASSSRTSGRGYEQYF; cdr3_nt: TGTGCCAGCAGCTCTCGGACTAGCGGGAGGGGGTACGAGCAGTACTTC
j_call: TRBJ2-3; v_call: TRBV6-1; d_call: TRBD1; clone_size: once; cdr3_aa: CASSDLYRGTHTQYF; cdr3_nt: TGTGCCAGCAGTGATCTGTACAGGGGGACACATACGCAGTATTTT